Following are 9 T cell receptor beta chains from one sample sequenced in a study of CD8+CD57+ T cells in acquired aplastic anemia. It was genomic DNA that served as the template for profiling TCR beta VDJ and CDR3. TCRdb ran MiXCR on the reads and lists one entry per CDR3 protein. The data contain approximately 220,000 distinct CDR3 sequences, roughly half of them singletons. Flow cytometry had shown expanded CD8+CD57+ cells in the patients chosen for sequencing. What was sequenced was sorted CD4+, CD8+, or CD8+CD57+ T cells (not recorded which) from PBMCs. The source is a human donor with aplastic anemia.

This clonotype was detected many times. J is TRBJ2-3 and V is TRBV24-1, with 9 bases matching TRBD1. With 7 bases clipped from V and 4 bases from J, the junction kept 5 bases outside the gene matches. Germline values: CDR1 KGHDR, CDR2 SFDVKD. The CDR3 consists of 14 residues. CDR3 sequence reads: CATRGTGSADTQYF. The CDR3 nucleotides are TGTGCCACCAGGGGGACAGGGAGCGCAGATACGCAGTATTTT.

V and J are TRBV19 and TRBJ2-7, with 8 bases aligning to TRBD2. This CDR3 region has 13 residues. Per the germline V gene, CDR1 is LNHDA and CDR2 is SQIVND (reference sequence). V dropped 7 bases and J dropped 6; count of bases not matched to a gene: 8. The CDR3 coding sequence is TGTGCCAGTACCCAACGGGGGGGTATCGAGCAGTACTTC. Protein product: CASTQRGGIEQYF.

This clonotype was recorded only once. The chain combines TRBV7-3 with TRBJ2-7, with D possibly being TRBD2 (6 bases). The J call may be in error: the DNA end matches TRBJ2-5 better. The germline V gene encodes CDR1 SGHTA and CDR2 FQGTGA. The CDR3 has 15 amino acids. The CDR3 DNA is TGTGCCAGCAGCTTCGATCGCCAAGGAGGGGAGACCCAGTACTTC. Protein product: CASSFDRQGGETQYF.

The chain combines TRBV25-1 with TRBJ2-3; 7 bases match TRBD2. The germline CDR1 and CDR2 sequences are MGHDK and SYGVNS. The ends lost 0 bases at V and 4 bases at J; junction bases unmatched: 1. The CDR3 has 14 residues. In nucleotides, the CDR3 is TGTGCCAGCAGTGAATACGGACTAGCAGATACGCAGTATTTT. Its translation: CASSEYGLADTQYF. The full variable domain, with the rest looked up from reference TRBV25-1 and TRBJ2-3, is EADIYQTPRYLVIGTGKKITLECSQTMGHDKMYWYQQDPGMELHLIHYSYGVNSTEKGDLSSESTVSRIRTEHFPLTLESARPSHTSQYLCASSEYGLADTQYFGPGTRLTVL.

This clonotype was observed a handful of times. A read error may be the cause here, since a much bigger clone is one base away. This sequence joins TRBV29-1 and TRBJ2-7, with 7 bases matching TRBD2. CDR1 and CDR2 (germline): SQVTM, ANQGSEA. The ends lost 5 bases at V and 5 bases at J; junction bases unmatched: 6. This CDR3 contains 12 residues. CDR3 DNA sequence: TGCAGCGTTAGCGGGGCTACCCACGAGCAGTACTTC. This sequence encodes CSVSGATHEQYF.

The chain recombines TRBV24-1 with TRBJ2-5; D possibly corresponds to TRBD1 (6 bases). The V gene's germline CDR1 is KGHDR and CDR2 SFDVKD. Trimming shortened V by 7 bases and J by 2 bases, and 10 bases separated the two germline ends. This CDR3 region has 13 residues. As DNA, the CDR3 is TGTGCCACCAGATCGACAGGTCAAGAGACCCAGTACTTC. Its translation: CATRSTGQETQYF.

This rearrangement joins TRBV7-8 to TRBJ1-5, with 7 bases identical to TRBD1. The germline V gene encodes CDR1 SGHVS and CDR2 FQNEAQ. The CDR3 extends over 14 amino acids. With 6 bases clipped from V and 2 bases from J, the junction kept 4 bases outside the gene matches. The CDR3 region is CASSQGTGNQPQHF. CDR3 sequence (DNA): TGTGCCAGCAGTCAAGGGACAGGCAATCAGCCCCAGCATTTT. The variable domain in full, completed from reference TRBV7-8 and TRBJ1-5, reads GAGVSQSPRYKVAKRGQDVALRCDPISGHVSLFWYQQALGQGPEFLTYFQNEAQLDKSGLPSDRFFAERPEGSVSTLKIQRTQQEDSAVYLCASSQGTGNQPQHFGDGTRLSIL.

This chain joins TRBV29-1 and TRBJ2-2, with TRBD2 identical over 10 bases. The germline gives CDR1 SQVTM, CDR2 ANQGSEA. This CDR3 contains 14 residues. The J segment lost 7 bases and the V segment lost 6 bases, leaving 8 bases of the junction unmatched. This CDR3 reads CSVNSGRLGGELFF. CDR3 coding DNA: TGCAGCGTAAATAGCGGGAGGCTTGGCGGGGAGCTGTTTTTT.

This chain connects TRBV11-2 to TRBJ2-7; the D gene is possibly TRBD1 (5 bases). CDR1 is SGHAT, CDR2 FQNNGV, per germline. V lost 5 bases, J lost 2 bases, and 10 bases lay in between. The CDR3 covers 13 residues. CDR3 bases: TGTGCCAGCAGCGTAGGGGTTACCTACGAGCAGTACTTC. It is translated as CASSVGVTYEQYF.